Listed below are T cell receptor beta chains from one sample, sequenced in a study of blood T cell repertoires in COVID-19. Measured with immunoSEQ multiplex PCR; TCRdb has only the in-frame clones, and not every one. The table has roughly 380,000 clones, around nine tenths seen once; the top ten hold less than 2%. The material sequenced was peripheral blood. All receptors come from a woman aged 40 to 49 with COVID-19, enrolled during active disease. The CDR3 runs from the conserved cysteine through the conserved F or W. The D gene is left open where the match is weak. Part of the rows lack a size; the others show once, few, many or a class for expanded clones.

d_call: .
j_call: TRBJ1-6
v_call: TRBV15
clone_size: once
cdr3_aa: CATSRARGSMAPLHF
cdr3_nt: TGTGCCACCAGCAGAGCCCGGGGTTCTATGGCACCCCTCCACTTT

d_call: .
j_call: TRBJ2-3
v_call: TRBV4-3
clone_size: .
cdr3_aa: CASSQEERATDTQYF
cdr3_nt: TGCGCCAGCAGCCAAGAAGAGCGCGCCACAGATACGCAGTATTTT

d_call: TRBD1
j_call: TRBJ1-2
v_call: TRBV9
clone_size: once
cdr3_aa: CASSPGQGSYGYTF
cdr3_nt: TGTGCCAGCAGCCCAGGACAGGGGAGTTATGGCTACACCTTC

d_call: TRBD1
j_call: TRBJ1-2
v_call: TRBV5-1
clone_size: once
cdr3_aa: CASSPGTGVPYGYTF
cdr3_nt: TGCGCCAGCAGCCCAGGGACAGGGGTCCCCTATGGCTACACCTTC

d_call: .
j_call: TRBJ1-2
v_call: TRBV10-3
clone_size: .
cdr3_aa: CAISEFVGTQRGYTF
cdr3_nt: TGTGCCATCAGTGAGTTTGTCGGGACACAGCGTGGCTACACCTTC

d_call: .
j_call: TRBJ1-4
v_call: TRBV7-9
clone_size: .
cdr3_aa: CASSPRLGEKLFF
cdr3_nt: TGTGCCAGCAGCCCCCGATTGGGCGAAAAACTGTTTTTT

d_call: TRBD1
j_call: TRBJ1-1
v_call: TRBV5-1
clone_size: .
cdr3_aa: CASRYHGGTGGFRTEAFF
cdr3_nt: TGCGCCAGCAGATATCACGGAGGGACAGGGGGCTTTAGGACTGAAGCTTTCTTT

d_call: .
j_call: TRBJ2-7
v_call: TRBV7-8
clone_size: .
cdr3_aa: CASSLLGRGGAYEQYF
cdr3_nt: TGTGCCAGCAGCTTATTAGGGAGGGGGGGCGCCTACGAGCAGTACTTC

d_call: .
j_call: TRBJ2-1
v_call: TRBV6-2/TRBV6-3
clone_size: .
cdr3_aa: CASSFYSGNEQFF
cdr3_nt: TGTGCCAGCAGTTTTTACAGTGGCAATGAGCAGTTCTTC

d_call: .
j_call: TRBJ2-1
v_call: TRBV10-3
clone_size: .
cdr3_aa: CAIRTDWSTYEQFF
cdr3_nt: TGTGCCATCAGGACCGACTGGAGTACTTACGAGCAGTTCTTC

d_call: .
j_call: TRBJ2-5
v_call: TRBV5-1
clone_size: .
cdr3_aa: CASSSTGTSEETQYF
cdr3_nt: TGCGCCAGCAGCTCTACCGGGACATCTGAAGAGACCCAGTACTTC

d_call: TRBD1
j_call: TRBJ1-1
v_call: TRBV28
clone_size: .
cdr3_aa: CASSSPHFRGRSTEAFF
cdr3_nt: TGTGCCAGCAGTTCCCCACATTTCAGGGGGCGTAGCACTGAAGCTTTCTTT

d_call: TRBD1
j_call: TRBJ2-7
v_call: TRBV7-2
clone_size: .
cdr3_aa: CASSRQGTGPYEQYF
cdr3_nt: TGTGCCAGCAGTCGACAGGGGACAGGGCCCTACGAGCAGTACTTC

d_call: .
j_call: TRBJ2-1
v_call: TRBV6-2/TRBV6-3
clone_size: .
cdr3_aa: CASSKEGALGVRRYNEQFF
cdr3_nt: TGTGCCAGCAGCAAGGAGGGTGCCTTGGGCGTTCGGAGGTACAATGAGCAGTTCTTC

d_call: TRBD1
j_call: TRBJ2-3
v_call: TRBV28
clone_size: .
cdr3_aa: CASSRQGASFFSTDTQYF
cdr3_nt: TGTGCCAGCAGCAGACAGGGGGCTTCGTTCTTTAGCACAGATACGCAGTATTTT

d_call: .
j_call: TRBJ2-3
v_call: TRBV19
clone_size: .
cdr3_aa: CASSMGGLTDTQYF
cdr3_nt: TGTGCCAGTAGTATGGGGGGACTGACAGATACGCAGTATTTT

d_call: TRBD1
j_call: TRBJ2-1
v_call: TRBV24-1
clone_size: once
cdr3_aa: CATSDTPGQGAREQFF
cdr3_nt: TGTGCCACCAGTGATACCCCGGGACAGGGGGCCCGTGAGCAGTTCTTC

d_call: TRBD1
j_call: TRBJ1-1
v_call: TRBV6-5
clone_size: .
cdr3_aa: CASSPRTGWTEAFF
cdr3_nt: TGTGCCAGCAGTCCCCGGACAGGGTGGACTGAAGCTTTCTTT

d_call: TRBD2
j_call: TRBJ2-7
v_call: TRBV20-1
clone_size: .
cdr3_aa: CSASLLAGAAEQYF
cdr3_nt: TGCAGTGCTAGTTTGTTAGCGGGAGCGGCCGAGCAGTACTTC

d_call: TRBD1
j_call: TRBJ1-2
v_call: TRBV18
clone_size: .
cdr3_aa: CASSLGRDRGNYGYTF
cdr3_nt: TGTGCCAGCTCACTCGGCCGGGACAGGGGTAACTATGGCTACACCTTC

d_call: .
j_call: TRBJ1-3
v_call: TRBV19
clone_size: .
cdr3_aa: CASSPGTGNTIYF
cdr3_nt: TGTGCCAGTAGTCCAGGGACTGGAAACACCATATATTTT

d_call: .
j_call: TRBJ1-5
v_call: TRBV19
clone_size: .
cdr3_aa: CASQPGSGSDQPQHF
cdr3_nt: TGTGCCAGTCAACCGGGCTCGGGGTCCGATCAGCCCCAGCATTTT

d_call: .
j_call: TRBJ1-6
v_call: TRBV18
clone_size: .
cdr3_aa: CASSAGGQFNSPLHF
cdr3_nt: TGTGCCAGCTCGGCGGGGGGGCAATTTAATTCACCCCTCCACTTT

d_call: TRBD1
j_call: TRBJ2-1
v_call: TRBV19
clone_size: once
cdr3_aa: CASTWDRGEDNEQFF
cdr3_nt: TGTGCCAGTACCTGGGACAGGGGCGAAGACAATGAGCAGTTCTTC

d_call: .
j_call: TRBJ2-5
v_call: TRBV24-1
clone_size: .
cdr3_aa: CATSDPRQDGETQYF
cdr3_nt: TGTGCCACCAGTGACCCTCGACAGGACGGAGAGACCCAGTACTTC

d_call: TRBD1
j_call: TRBJ2-3
v_call: TRBV5-4
clone_size: .
cdr3_aa: CASSIDGTGVGDTQYF
cdr3_nt: TGTGCCAGCAGCATAGACGGGACAGGGGTAGGTGATACGCAGTATTTT

d_call: .
j_call: TRBJ2-1
v_call: TRBV7-3
clone_size: .
cdr3_aa: CASSSRVGGYNEQFF
cdr3_nt: TGTGCCAGCAGCTCCAGGGTAGGGGGTTACAATGAGCAGTTCTTC

d_call: .
j_call: TRBJ1-5
v_call: TRBV4-2
clone_size: .
cdr3_aa: CASSQVYRESNQPQHF
cdr3_nt: TGTGCCAGCAGCCAAGTCTACAGGGAATCCAATCAGCCCCAGCATTTT

d_call: .
j_call: TRBJ1-5
v_call: TRBV6-5
clone_size: .
cdr3_aa: CASGPDMSNQPQHF
cdr3_nt: TGTGCCAGCGGTCCGGACATGAGCAATCAGCCCCAGCATTTT

d_call: .
j_call: TRBJ2-2
v_call: TRBV3-1/TRBV3-2
clone_size: once
cdr3_aa: CASSQGGQTGELFF
cdr3_nt: TGTGCCAGCAGCCAAGGGGGGCAAACCGGGGAGCTGTTTTTT